These 20 T cell receptor beta chains share one sample of origin, sequenced in a study of Ad26.COV2.S vaccination and SARS-CoV-2 variants. Treatment of the sample: about 20 received Ad26.COV2.S at low or high dose, single or two shots; several received placebo; per-sample allocation not given. At day 63 after the first vaccine or placebo injection, samples were drawn. Here immunoSEQ multiplex PCR was the method, and the copy in TCRdb shows in-frame clones only, minus some. The sample contains 350,000 to 500,000 clones, roughly 89% of which appear only once. Specimen: peripheral blood, collected in a trial of Ad26.COV2.S vaccine versus placebo. The receptors shown here come from a person between 18 and 59 years old who received the Ad26.COV2.S COVID-19 vaccine or a placebo.

The chain uses TRBV5-4 and TRBJ2-5, with 9 bases aligning to TRBD1. The CDR3 spans 17 residues. CDR1 is SGHNT and CDR2 is YYREEE in the germline V gene (reference sequence). J lost 1 base, V lost 4 bases, and 11 bases had no gene match. CDR3 DNA sequence: TGTGCCAGCAGCGCCTCCCCCGGGACAGGGATCCAAGAGACCCAGTACTTC. This encodes CASSASPGTGIQETQYF.

The chain links TRBV5-4 to TRBJ2-3; D not resolved. The CDR3 totals 14 residues. V lost 0 bases and J 1 base, leaving 6 bases between the germline ends. The germline V gene encodes CDR1 SGHNT and CDR2 YYREEE (reference sequence). The CDR3 loop reads CASSLGRGTDTQYF. The CDR3 bases are TGTGCCAGCAGCTTGGGTAGGGGCACAGATACGCAGTATTTT. The variable domain in full, with the rest retrieved from reference TRBV5-4 and TRBJ2-3, is ETGVTQSPTHLIKTRGQQVTLRCSSQSGHNTVSWYQQALGQGPQFIFQYYREEENGRGNFPPRFSGLQFPNYSSELNVNALELDDSALYLCASSLGRGTDTQYFGPGTRLTVL.

The chain links TRBV28 to TRBJ2-7, with TRBD1 matching 9 bases. Losses at the gene ends were 8 bases for V and 4 bases for J; bases not matched to a gene: 9. CDR3 size: 14 residues. The germline V gene has CDR1 MDHEN and CDR2 SYDVKM. The CDR3: CASLAGTGSYEQYF. The CDR3 DNA is TGTGCCAGCCTAGCCGGGACAGGGAGTTACGAGCAGTACTTC.

This clone was observed a few times. V usage is TRBV6-5 and J usage is TRBJ1-1; no clear D gene. Trimming removed 6 bases from V and 3 bases from J, with 11 bases in between. From germline, CDR1 is MNHEY and CDR2 SVGAGI. There are 13 residues in the CDR3. The CDR3: CASSPRADTEAFF. In nucleotides, the CDR3 is TGTGCCAGCAGCCCCCGAGCGGACACTGAAGCTTTCTTT.

Written as DNA, the CDR3 is TGTGCCAGCAGCGTAGGGGGTGCCCCGTCCAATGAGCAGTTCTTC. Translation gives CASSVGGAPSNEQFF. V usage is TRBV9 and J usage is TRBJ2-1; D not certain. The germline V gene has CDR1 SGDLS and CDR2 YYNGEE. The CDR3 covers 15 residues. The V end lost 0 bases, the J end lost 6 bases, and 13 bases lay between the germline ends.

The V call is TRBV19, the J call TRBJ1-2; 9 nucleotides align to TRBD1. Germline V CDR1 and CDR2: LNHDA, SQIVND (reference sequence). The CDR3 is 13 residues long. With 6 bases clipped from V and 8 bases from J, the junction kept 7 bases outside the gene matches. The chain's CDR3 is CASRDRGAGGYTF. The CDR3 DNA is TGTGCCAGTAGGGACAGGGGAGCGGGCGGCTACACCTTC. Full variable domain (rest looked up from reference TRBV19 and TRBJ1-2): DGGITQSPKYLFRKEGQNVTLSCEQNLNHDAMYWYRQDPGQGLRLIYYSQIVNDFQKGDIAEGYSVSREKKESFPLTVTSAQKNPTAFYLCASRDRGAGGYTFGSGTRLTVV.

This clone has just a few counts. The chain couples TRBV5-1 to TRBJ2-2, with D maybe TRBD2 (6 bases). V was cut by 6 bases and J by 5 bases, with 23 bases left in between. In germline, CDR1 is SGHRS, CDR2 YFSETQ. This CDR3 spans 17 amino acids. CDR3 region: CASTLSISRGRTGELFF. CDR3 sequence (DNA): TGCGCCAGCACCCTATCCATCTCTCGGGGGAGGACCGGGGAGCTGTTTTTT.

The CDR3 here is CASSSRPGRGTGELFF. The CDR3 DNA is TGCGCCAGCAGCTCGCGTCCGGGCCGAGGGACCGGGGAGCTGTTTTTT. This chain connects TRBV5-1 to TRBJ2-2; TRBD2 is a possible D gene (5 bases). V lost 3 bases, J lost 5 bases, and 17 bases lay in between. There are 16 residues in the CDR3. CDR1 is SGHRS and CDR2 is YFSETQ in the germline V gene.

J is TRBJ2-5 and V is TRBV18; 14 bases are a match to TRBD2. There are 19 residues in the CDR3. Germline V gene data show CDR1 as KGHSH and CDR2 as LQKENI. J lost 3 bases, V lost 1 base, and 10 bases had no gene match. CDR3 protein: CASSPLGLAGVKLKETQYF. CDR3 bases: TGTGCCAGCTCACCACTGGGACTAGCGGGAGTAAAGCTGAAAGAGACCCAGTACTTC. Using reference TRBV18 and TRBJ2-5 for the parts outside the CDR3, the full variable domain is NAGVMQNPRHLVRRRGQEARLRCSPMKGHSHVYWYRQLPEEGLKFMVYLQKENIIDESGMPKERFSAEFPKEGPSILRIQQVVRGDSAAYFCASSPLGLAGVKLKETQYFGPGTRLLVL.

The chain joins TRBV28 to TRBJ2-5; 10 bases are a match to TRBD1. J lost 5 bases, V lost 5 bases, and 8 bases had no gene match. The germline V gene has CDR1 MDHEN and CDR2 SYDVKM. The CDR3 runs 15 residues. CDR3 sequence reads: CASSRGQGVWETQYF. CDR3 coding DNA: TGTGCCAGCAGTCGCGGACAGGGGGTATGGGAGACCCAGTACTTC.

The chain is built from TRBV6-2 or TRBV6-3 and TRBJ1-5, with 7 bases lining up with TRBD1. V was pared by 4 bases and J by 2 bases, with 5 bases of the junction left unmatched. The germline CDR1 and CDR2 sequences are MNHEY and SVGEGT. This CDR3 spans 15 amino acids. In DNA form, the CDR3 reads TGTGCCAGCAGTTTAGACAGGGTTGGCAATCAGCCCCAGCATTTT. This gives the protein CASSLDRVGNQPQHF.

The chain employs TRBV18 and TRBJ2-1, with 10 bases matching TRBD2. Germline V gene lookup returns CDR1 KGHSH and CDR2 LQKENI. The CDR3 is 13 residues long. The CDR3 sequence is CTTGTSAYGEQFF. The CDR3, as DNA: TGTACCACCGGGACTAGCGCCTACGGTGAGCAGTTCTTC.

The chain recombines TRBV5-1 with TRBJ2-1; D is uncertain. Per germline, CDR1 SGHRS and CDR2 YFSETQ. The germline V and J ends were trimmed by 3 bases and 3 bases, with 4 bases remaining between them. There are 12 residues in the CDR3. The CDR3 here is CASSSDYNEQFF. The CDR3 DNA reads TGCGCCAGCAGCTCCGACTACAATGAGCAGTTCTTC. Full variable domain (outside the CDR3, taken from reference TRBV5-1 and TRBJ2-1): KAGVTQTPRYLIKTRGQQVTLSCSPISGHRSVSWYQQTPGQGLQFLFEYFSETQRNKGNFPGRFSGRQFSNSRSEMNVSTLELGDSALYLCASSSDYNEQFFGPGTRLTVL.

The chain couples TRBV4-1 to TRBJ1-6; 7 nucleotides match TRBD1. The germline gives CDR1 MGHRA, CDR2 YSYEKL. J was trimmed by 7 bases and V by 3 bases; bases with no gene match: 9. This CDR3 comprises 16 residues. The CDR3 DNA reads TGCGCCAGCAGCCAGGCAGGGGCAGGGGGGAATTCACCCCTCCACTTT. Its translation is CASSQAGAGGNSPLHF.

This chain uses TRBV6-5 with TRBJ2-7; maybe TRBD1 (6 bases). The CDR3 is 15 residues long. V was cut by 2 bases and J by 2 bases, with 13 bases left in between. Germline V gene data show CDR1 as MNHEY and CDR2 as SVGAGI. The CDR3 coding sequence is TGTGCCAGCAGTTACGGTGACAGGAGTACCTACGAGCAGTACTTC. This codes for CASSYGDRSTYEQYF.

The gene calls are TRBV4-3 and TRBJ1-2; D gene ambiguous. CDR1 LGHNA and CDR2 YSLEER come from the germline V gene. The CDR3 length is 15 residues. Between the trimmed V and J ends, which lost 1 base and 4 bases, there was a span of 13 bases. The CDR3 sequence: CASSQGTYWSYGYTF. CDR3 in DNA: TGCGCCAGCAGCCAAGGGACTTACTGGAGCTATGGCTACACCTTC.

The chain employs TRBV7-3 and TRBJ2-1, with 9 bases that match TRBD1. J lost 6 bases, V lost 4 bases, and 1 base had no gene match. CDR3 length: 13 residues. Germline V gives CDR1 SGHTA, CDR2 FQGTGA. Here the CDR3 DNA reads TGTGCCAGCAGCTCGACAGGGGGCAATGAGCAGTTCTTC. This encodes CASSSTGGNEQFF. Complete variable domain (other parts from reference TRBV7-3 and TRBJ2-1): GAGVSQTPSNKVTEKGKYVELRCDPISGHTALYWYRQSLGQGPEFLIYFQGTGAADDSGLPNDRFFAVRPEGSVSTLKIQRTERGDSAVYLCASSSTGGNEQFFGPGTRLTVL.

This clone appeared once. The chain has TRBV6-2 or TRBV6-3 and TRBJ2-1, with D hard to call. Per germline, CDR1 MNHEY and CDR2 SVGEGT. V lost 2 bases to trimming and J lost 6 bases, with 8 bases between them. This CDR3 is 13 amino acids long. The CDR3 here is CASSYRRPNEQFF. The DNA of the CDR3 is TGTGCCAGCAGTTACAGGAGACCCAATGAGCAGTTCTTC.

The rearrangement uses TRBV6-2 or TRBV6-3 and TRBJ2-7; unclear D gene. The CDR3 has 13 residues. V gave up 0 bases and J gave up 4 bases, with 7 bases separating them. CDR1 and CDR2 from the germline V gene are MNHEY and SVGEGT. CDR3 residues: CASSYSIRYEQYF. The CDR3 nucleotides are TGTGCCAGCAGTTACTCGATCAGATACGAGCAGTACTTC.

The chain joins TRBV2 to TRBJ2-2; 12 nucleotides line up with TRBD1. The germline V gene has CDR1 SNHLY and CDR2 FYNNEI. This CDR3 spans 16 amino acids. After removal of 10 bases from V and 5 bases from J, the junction contained 11 bases not matched to a gene. DNA of the CDR3: TGTGCCATACGATTGGGGACAGGGGGCCGAACCGGGGAGCTGTTTTTT. Translating it yields CAIRLGTGGRTGELFF.